This TCR beta chain came from a study of T cells after yellow fever vaccination. The CDR3 extends over 13 amino acids. V shed 3 bases and J shed 5 bases, with 11 bases lying between them. By 5'RACE template switching, TCR cDNA was produced, with a universal primer site and UMIs added in the process. Each CDR3 protein gets one entry after TCRdb re-called the 5' RACE reads with MiXCR. The top ten clones hold roughly 36% of a sample with roughly 160,000 distinct CDR3 sequences, roughly 9% of them seen once. In its sample, this clonotype was seen many times. Antigen specificity is unknown. Points from the study as a whole: It was the secondary response that reached its peak faster, day 5 versus 15, but it was weaker. A large majority of primary-vaccination clones showed up again after the booster (approximately 95% CD4, roughly 88% CD8).

Sequences were derived from CD8+ T cells sorted from PBMCs, sampled 45 days after the yellow fever booster vaccination. The chain has TRBV12-3 or TRBV12-4 and TRBJ2-7; maybe TRBD1 (5 bases). The clonotype comes from a man aged 18 to 30 who received the YFV17D yellow fever vaccine. CDR3 protein: CASSLVREDEQYF. The CDR3 DNA follows: TGTGCCAGCAGTTTGGTCAGGGAAGACGAGCAGTACTTC.